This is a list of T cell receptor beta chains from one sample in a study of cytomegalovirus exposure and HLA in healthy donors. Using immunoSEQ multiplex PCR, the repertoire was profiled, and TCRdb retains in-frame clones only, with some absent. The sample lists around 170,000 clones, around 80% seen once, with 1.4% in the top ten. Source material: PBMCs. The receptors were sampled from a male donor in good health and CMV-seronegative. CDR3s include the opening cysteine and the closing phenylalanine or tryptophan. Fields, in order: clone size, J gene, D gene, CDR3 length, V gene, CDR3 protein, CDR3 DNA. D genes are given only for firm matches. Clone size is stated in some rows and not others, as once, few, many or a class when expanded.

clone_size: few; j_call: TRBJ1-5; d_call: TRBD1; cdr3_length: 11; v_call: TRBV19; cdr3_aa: CAGGNLKPQHF; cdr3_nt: TGTGCAGGGGGCAACCTAAAGCCCCAGCATTTT
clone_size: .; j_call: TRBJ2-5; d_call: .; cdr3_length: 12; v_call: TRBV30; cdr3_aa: CAWSVYAGTQYF; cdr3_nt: TGTGCCTGGAGTGTATATGCGGGGACCCAGTACTTC
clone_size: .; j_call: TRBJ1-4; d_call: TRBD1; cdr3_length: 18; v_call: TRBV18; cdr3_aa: CASSQFDRGGATNEKLFF; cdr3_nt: TGTGCCAGCTCACAATTCGACAGGGGGGGAGCAACTAATGAAAAACTGTTTTTT
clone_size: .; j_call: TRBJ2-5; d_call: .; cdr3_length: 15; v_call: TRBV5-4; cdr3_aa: CASSLSAGMGETQYF; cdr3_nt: TGTGCCAGCAGCTTGTCGGCGGGAATGGGGGAGACCCAGTACTTC
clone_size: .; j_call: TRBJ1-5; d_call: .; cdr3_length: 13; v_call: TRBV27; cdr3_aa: CASSLGGTQPQHF; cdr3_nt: TGTGCCAGCAGTTTAGGGGGGACTCAGCCCCAGCATTTT
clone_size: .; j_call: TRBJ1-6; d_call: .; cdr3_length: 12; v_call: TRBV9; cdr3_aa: CASSVNESPLHF; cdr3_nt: TGTGCCAGCAGCGTTAATGAGTCACCCCTCCACTTT
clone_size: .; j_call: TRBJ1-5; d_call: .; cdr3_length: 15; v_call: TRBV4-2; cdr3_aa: CASSQGQDSNQPQHF; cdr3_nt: TGTGCCAGCAGCCAAGGTCAGGATAGCAATCAGCCCCAGCATTTT
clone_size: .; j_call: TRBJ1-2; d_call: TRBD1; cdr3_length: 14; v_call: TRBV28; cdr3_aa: CASTLPGQVYGYTF; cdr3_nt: TGTGCCAGCACCCTCCCGGGACAGGTGTATGGCTACACCTTC
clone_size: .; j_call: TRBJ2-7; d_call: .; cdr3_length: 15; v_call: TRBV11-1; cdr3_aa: CATSPRPQGGYEQYF; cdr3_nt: TGTGCCACCTCCCCCCGTCCACAAGGGGGCTACGAGCAGTACTTC
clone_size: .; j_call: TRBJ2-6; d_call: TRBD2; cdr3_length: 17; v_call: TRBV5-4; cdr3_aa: CASAIRGGRRGANVLTF; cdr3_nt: TGTGCCAGCGCCATTCGGGGGGGGCGCCGTGGGGCCAACGTCCTGACTTTC
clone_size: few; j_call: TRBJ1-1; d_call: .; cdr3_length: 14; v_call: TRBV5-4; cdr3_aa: CASSLSGANTEAFF; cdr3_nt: TGTGCCAGCAGCTTGTCAGGGGCTAATACTGAAGCTTTCTTT
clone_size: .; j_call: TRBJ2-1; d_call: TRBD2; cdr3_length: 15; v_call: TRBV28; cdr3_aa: CASSLIAGAHNEQFF; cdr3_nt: TGTGCCAGCAGTTTAATAGCGGGAGCGCACAATGAGCAGTTCTTC
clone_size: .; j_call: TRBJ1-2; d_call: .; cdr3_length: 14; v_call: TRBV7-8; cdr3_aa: CASSLERFNYGYTF; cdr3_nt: TGTGCCAGCAGCTTAGAGAGGTTTAACTATGGCTACACCTTC
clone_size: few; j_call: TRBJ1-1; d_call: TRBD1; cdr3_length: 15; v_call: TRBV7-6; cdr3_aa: CASSPGTGVDTEAFF; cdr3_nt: TGTGCCAGCAGCCCAGGGACAGGGGTTGACACTGAAGCTTTCTTT
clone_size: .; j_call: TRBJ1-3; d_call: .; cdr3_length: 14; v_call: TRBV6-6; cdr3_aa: CASNPRGSGNTIYF; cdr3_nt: TGTGCCAGCAATCCCAGGGGCTCTGGAAACACCATATATTTT
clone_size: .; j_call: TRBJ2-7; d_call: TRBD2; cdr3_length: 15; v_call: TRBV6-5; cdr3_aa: CASSYWGGRSVEQYF; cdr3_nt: TGTGCCAGCAGTTACTGGGGCGGGAGAAGCGTCGAGCAGTACTTC
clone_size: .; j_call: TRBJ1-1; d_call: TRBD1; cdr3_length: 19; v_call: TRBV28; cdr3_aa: CASSLWRQGASQRNTEAFF; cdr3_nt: TGTGCCAGCAGTTTATGGCGTCAGGGGGCAAGTCAGAGGAACACTGAAGCTTTCTTT
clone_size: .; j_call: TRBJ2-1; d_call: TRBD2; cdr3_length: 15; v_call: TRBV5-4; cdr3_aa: CASSLFARELGEQFF; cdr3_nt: TGTGCCAGCAGCTTGTTCGCGCGGGAGCTGGGTGAGCAGTTCTTC
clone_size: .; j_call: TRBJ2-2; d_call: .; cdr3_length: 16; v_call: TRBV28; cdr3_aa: CASSSRWGSNTGELFF; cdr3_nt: TGTGCCAGCAGTTCCCGTTGGGGCAGCAACACCGGGGAGCTGTTTTTT
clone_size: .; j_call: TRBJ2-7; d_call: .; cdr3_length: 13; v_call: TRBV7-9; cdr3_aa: CASSLARPNEQYF; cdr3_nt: TGTGCCAGCAGCTTAGCGAGGCCGAACGAGCAGTACTTC
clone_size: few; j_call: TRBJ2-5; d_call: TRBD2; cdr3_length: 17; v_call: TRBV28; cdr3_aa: CASSNRATSGTWETQYF; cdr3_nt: TGTGCCAGCAGCAACCGTGCGACTAGCGGGACCTGGGAGACCCAGTACTTC
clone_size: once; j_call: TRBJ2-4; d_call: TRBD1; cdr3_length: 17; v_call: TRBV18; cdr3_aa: CASSPARGLLAKNIQYF; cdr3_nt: TGTGCCAGCTCACCAGCAAGGGGGCTACTAGCCAAAAACATTCAGTACTTC
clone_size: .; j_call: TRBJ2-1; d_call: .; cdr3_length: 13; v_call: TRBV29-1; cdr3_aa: CSVDTGTYNEQFF; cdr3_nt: TGCAGCGTTGATACCGGGACCTACAATGAGCAGTTCTTC
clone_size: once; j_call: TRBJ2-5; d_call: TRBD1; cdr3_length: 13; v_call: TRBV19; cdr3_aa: CASSGTGMETQYF; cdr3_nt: TGTGCCAGTTCCGGGACAGGGATGGAGACCCAGTACTTC
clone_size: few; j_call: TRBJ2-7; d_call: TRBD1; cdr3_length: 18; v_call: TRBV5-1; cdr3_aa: CASSRKPTGTGRQYEQYF; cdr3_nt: TGCGCCAGCAGCCGTAAACCAACTGGGACAGGGCGTCAATACGAGCAGTACTTC
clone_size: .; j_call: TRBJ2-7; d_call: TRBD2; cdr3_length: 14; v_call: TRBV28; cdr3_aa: CASLTSGTSSEQYF; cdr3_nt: TGTGCCAGCTTAACCTCCGGGACTAGCTCGGAGCAGTACTTC
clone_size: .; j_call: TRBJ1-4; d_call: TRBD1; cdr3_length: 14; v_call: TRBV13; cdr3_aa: CASSPQGIREKLFF; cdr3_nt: TGTGCCAGCAGTCCACAGGGGATTCGGGAAAAACTGTTTTTT
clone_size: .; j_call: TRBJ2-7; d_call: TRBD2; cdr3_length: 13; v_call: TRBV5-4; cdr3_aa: CASSPSGGYEQYF; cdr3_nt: TGTGCCAGCAGCCCTAGCGGGGGGTACGAGCAGTACTTC
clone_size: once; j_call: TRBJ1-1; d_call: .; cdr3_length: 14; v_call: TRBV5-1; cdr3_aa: CASSLEGLTAEAFF; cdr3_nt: TGCGCCAGCAGCTTAGAGGGACTGACAGCTGAAGCTTTCTTT
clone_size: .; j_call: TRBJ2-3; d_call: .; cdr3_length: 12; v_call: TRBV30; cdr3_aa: CAWKGEGRLQYF; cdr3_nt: TGTGCCTGGAAAGGCGAAGGGAGGCTCCAGTATTTT
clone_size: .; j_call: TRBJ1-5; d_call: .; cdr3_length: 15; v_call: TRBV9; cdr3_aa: CASSVDGTGDQPQHF; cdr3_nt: TGTGCCAGCAGCGTAGACGGGACTGGAGATCAGCCCCAGCATTTT
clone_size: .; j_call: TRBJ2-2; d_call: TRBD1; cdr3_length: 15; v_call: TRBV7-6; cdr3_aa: CASSLGQGDTGELFF; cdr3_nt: TGTGCCAGCAGCTTAGGTCAGGGGGATACCGGGGAGCTGTTTTTT
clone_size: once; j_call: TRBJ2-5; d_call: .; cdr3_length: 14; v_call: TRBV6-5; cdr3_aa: CASSYANLQETQYF; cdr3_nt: TGTGCCAGCAGTTACGCGAATCTTCAAGAGACCCAGTACTTC
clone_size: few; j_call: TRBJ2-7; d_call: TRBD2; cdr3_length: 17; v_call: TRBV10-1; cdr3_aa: CASSWGLAGGGSYEQYF; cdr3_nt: TGCGCCAGCAGCTGGGGACTAGCGGGAGGGGGCTCCTACGAGCAGTACTTC
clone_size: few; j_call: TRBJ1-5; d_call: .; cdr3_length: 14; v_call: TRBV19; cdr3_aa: CASSAQGDHQPQHF; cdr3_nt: TGTGCCAGTAGCGCACAGGGAGACCATCAGCCCCAGCATTTT
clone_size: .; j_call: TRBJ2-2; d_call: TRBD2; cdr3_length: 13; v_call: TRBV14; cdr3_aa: CASSAGGNGELFF; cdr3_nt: TGTGCCAGCAGCGCGGGAGGGAACGGGGAGCTGTTTTTT
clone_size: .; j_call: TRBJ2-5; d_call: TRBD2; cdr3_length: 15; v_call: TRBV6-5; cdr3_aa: CASSYGVAGGETQYF; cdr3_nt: TGTGCCAGCAGTTACGGTGTAGCGGGGGGAGAGACCCAGTACTTC
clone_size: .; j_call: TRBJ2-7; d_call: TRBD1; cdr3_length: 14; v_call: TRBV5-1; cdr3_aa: CASSLGGQKHEQYF; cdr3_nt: TGCGCCAGCAGCTTGGGGGGACAGAAACACGAGCAGTACTTC
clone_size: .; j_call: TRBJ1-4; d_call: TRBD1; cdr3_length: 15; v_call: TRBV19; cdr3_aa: CASSPLGTANEKLFF; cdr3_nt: TGTGCCAGTAGTCCTCTTGGGACAGCTAATGAAAAACTGTTTTTT
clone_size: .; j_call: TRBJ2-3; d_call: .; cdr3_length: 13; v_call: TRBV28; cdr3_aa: CASSPAHTDTQYF; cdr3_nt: TGTGCCAGCAGTCCCGCACACACAGATACGCAGTATTTT
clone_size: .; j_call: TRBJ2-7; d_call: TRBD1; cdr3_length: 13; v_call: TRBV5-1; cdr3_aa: CASSLGTVNEQYF; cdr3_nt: TGCGCCAGCAGCCTCGGGACAGTCAACGAGCAGTACTTC
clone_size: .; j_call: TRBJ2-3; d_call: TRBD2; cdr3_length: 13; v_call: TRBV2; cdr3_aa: CASTAGRTDTQYF; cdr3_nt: TGTGCCAGCACAGCGGGGCGCACAGATACGCAGTATTTT
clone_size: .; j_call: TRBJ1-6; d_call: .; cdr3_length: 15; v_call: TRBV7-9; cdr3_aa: CASSQGREPGSPLHF; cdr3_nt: TGTGCCAGCAGTCAAGGTCGGGAGCCGGGTTCACCCCTCCACTTT
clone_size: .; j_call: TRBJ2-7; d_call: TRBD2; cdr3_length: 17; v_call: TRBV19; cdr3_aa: CASSSESGRAISYEQYF; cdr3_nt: TGTGCCAGTAGTTCTGAAAGCGGGAGGGCGATCTCCTACGAGCAGTACTTC
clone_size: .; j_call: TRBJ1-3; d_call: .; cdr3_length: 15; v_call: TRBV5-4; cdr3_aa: CASSLGGATGNTIYF; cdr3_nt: TGTGCCAGCAGCTTGGGGGGCGCAACCGGAAACACCATATATTTT
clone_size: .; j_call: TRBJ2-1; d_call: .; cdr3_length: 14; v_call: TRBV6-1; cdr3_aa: CASSEIMGPQEQFF; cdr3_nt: TGTGCCAGCAGTGAAATCATGGGCCCCCAAGAGCAGTTCTTC
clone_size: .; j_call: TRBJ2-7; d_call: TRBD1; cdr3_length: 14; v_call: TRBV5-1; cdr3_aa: CASSLGDSSYEQYF; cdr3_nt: TGCGCCAGCAGCTTGGGGGACAGTTCCTACGAGCAGTACTTC
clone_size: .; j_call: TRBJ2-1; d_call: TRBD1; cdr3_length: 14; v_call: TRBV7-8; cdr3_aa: CASSLSDRGYEQFF; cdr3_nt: TGTGCCAGCAGCTTATCCGACAGGGGGTATGAGCAGTTCTTC
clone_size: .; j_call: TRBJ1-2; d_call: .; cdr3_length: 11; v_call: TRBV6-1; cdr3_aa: CASSPNRGYTF; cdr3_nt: TGTGCCAGCAGCCCGAATCGGGGCTACACCTTC
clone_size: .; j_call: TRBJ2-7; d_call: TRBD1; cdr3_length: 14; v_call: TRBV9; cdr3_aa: CASSVRGQGGEQYF; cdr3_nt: TGTGCCAGCAGCGTAAGGGGACAGGGGGGCGAGCAGTACTTC
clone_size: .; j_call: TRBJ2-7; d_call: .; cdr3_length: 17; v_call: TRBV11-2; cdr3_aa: CASSLPGRGGGRYEQYF; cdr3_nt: TGTGCCAGCAGCTTACCGGGTAGGGGGGGTGGGCGCTACGAGCAGTACTTC
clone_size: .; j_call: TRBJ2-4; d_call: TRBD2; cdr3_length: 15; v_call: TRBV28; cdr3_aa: CASIAASGAKNIQYF; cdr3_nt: TGTGCCAGCATCGCGGCTAGCGGAGCCAAAAACATTCAGTACTTC
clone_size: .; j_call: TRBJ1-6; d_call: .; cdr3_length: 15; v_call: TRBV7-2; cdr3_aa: CASSLDPRGNSPLHF; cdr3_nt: TGTGCCAGCAGCTTAGATCCCAGGGGTAATTCACCCCTCCACTTT
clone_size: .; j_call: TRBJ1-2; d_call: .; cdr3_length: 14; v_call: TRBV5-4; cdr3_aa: CAIQTQSAAGGYTF; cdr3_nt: TGTGCCATCCAAACCCAAAGCGCCGCTGGTGGCTACACCTTC
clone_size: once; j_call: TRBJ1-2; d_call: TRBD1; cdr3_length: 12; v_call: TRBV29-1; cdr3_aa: CSVTGANYGYTF; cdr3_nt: TGCAGCGTGACAGGGGCTAACTATGGCTACACCTTC
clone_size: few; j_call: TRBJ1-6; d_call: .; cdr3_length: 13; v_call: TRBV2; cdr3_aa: CASVRGLNSPLHF; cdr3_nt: TGTGCCAGCGTTCGGGGTTTAAATTCACCCCTCCACTTT
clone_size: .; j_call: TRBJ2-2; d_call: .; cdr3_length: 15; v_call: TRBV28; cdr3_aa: CATLGGSGYTGELFF; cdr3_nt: TGTGCCACCCTTGGGGGGAGTGGATACACCGGGGAGCTGTTTTTT
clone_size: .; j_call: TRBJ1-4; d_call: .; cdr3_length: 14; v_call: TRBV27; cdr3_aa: CASSLMPAGEKLFF; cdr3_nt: TGTGCCAGCAGTTTAATGCCGGCGGGCGAAAAACTGTTTTTT
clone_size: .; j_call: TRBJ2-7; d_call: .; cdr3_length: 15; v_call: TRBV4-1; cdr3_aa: CASSQVGGYPYEQYF; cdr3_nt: TGCGCCAGCAGCCAAGTCGGCGGCTACCCCTACGAGCAGTACTTC
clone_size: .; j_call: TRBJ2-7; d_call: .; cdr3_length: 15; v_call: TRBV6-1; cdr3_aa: CASSERRQSSYEQYF; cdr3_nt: TGTGCCAGCAGTGAAAGGAGGCAAAGCTCCTACGAGCAGTACTTC